Each of the 12 T cell receptor beta chains below was sequenced from the same sample in a study of shared clonotypes between healthy human individuals. Here immunoSEQ multiplex PCR was the method, and the copy in TCRdb shows in-frame clones only, minus some. The repertoire consists of 98,000 or so clones, with under 70% occurring once and the leading ten covering around 25%. Sequenced: memory CD8+ T cells sorted from blood. Subset noted: CD45RO+ cells pooled with CCR7-negative TemRA cells. The receptors were sampled from a woman aged 30 to 39 in good health.

The chain recombines TRBV6-6 with TRBJ2-1, with D perhaps TRBD2 (6 bases). Germline V gene lookup returns CDR1 MNHNY and CDR2 SVGAGI (reference sequence). CDR3 size: 15 residues. V shed 10 bases and J shed 4 bases, with 20 bases lying between them. The CDR3 region has the DNA TGTGCCATCAGGCCGGACTATTTTTCGTACAATGAGCAGTTCTTC. This sequence encodes CAIRPDYFSYNEQFF.

The chain uses TRBV7-9 and TRBJ2-1; TRBD2 matches 7 bases. The length of the CDR3 is 15 residues. The V segment lost 0 bases and the J segment 6 bases; nucleotides outside the gene matches: 5. The germline gives CDR1 SEHNR, CDR2 FQNEAQ (reference sequence). The CDR3 loop reads CASSLASGFLNEQFF. CDR3 coding DNA: TGTGCCAGCAGCTTAGCTAGCGGGTTCCTCAATGAGCAGTTCTTC.

In its sample, this clone was seen once. The chain uses TRBV6-4 and TRBJ2-3; tentatively, D is TRBD2 (5 bases). Trimming cost V 5 bases and J 2 bases, with 23 bases left between them. Germline CDR1 reads MRHNA; CDR2 reads SNTAGT. The CDR3 runs 18 residues. This chain's CDR3 is CASSLFKVEAGNTDTQYF. In nucleotides, the CDR3 is TGTGCCAGCAGTTTGTTTAAGGTGGAGGCCGGGAACACAGATACGCAGTATTTT.

The genes are TRBV15 and TRBJ2-2, with 11 bases aligning to TRBD1. This CDR3 comprises 22 residues. The J segment lost 5 bases and the V segment lost 0 bases, leaving 20 bases of the junction unmatched. Germline V gene sequence: CDR1 LNHNV, CDR2 YYDKDF (reference sequence). The DNA for the CDR3 is TGTGCCACCAGCAGAGATCTAGTGCGGGCCTTTTCCGGGACAGGGGGGACCGGGGAGCTGTTTTTT. As protein: CATSRDLVRAFSGTGGTGELFF. The full variable domain, its missing parts supplied by reference TRBV15 and TRBJ2-2, is DAMVIQNPRYQVTQFGKPVTLSCSQTLNHNVMYWYQQKSSQAPKLLFHYYDKDFNNEADTPDNFQSRRPNTSFCFLDIRSPGLGDTAMYLCATSRDLVRAFSGTGGTGELFFGEGSRLTVL.

This clone was detected once. The chain couples TRBV18 to TRBJ2-3; D remains ambiguous. The V end lost 3 bases, the J end lost 2 bases, and 15 bases lay between the germline ends. Germline lookup yields CDR1 KGHSH and CDR2 LQKENI. CDR3 size: 16 residues. As DNA, the CDR3 is TGTGCCAGCTCACCCCACATATTCAACCCCACAGATACGCAGTATTTT. Protein sequence: CASSPHIFNPTDTQYF.

V gene TRBV25-1 combines with J gene TRBJ2-7; tentative D call: TRBD2 (6 bases). V dropped 4 bases and J dropped 5 bases, with 27 bases sitting between them. This CDR3 spans 18 amino acids. Looked up from germline, CDR1 is MGHDK and CDR2 is SYGVNS. DNA of the CDR3: TGTGCCAGCAGTGGAACCGGGACTGGAGCCTTTCTTGTCAACGAGCAGTACTTC. Protein sequence: CASSGTGTGAFLVNEQYF.

J is TRBJ1-1 and V is TRBV7-2; D uncertain. The CDR3 has 15 residues. Germline assignment: CDR1 SGHTA and CDR2 FQGNSA. Trimming stripped 5 bases from V and 6 bases from J, with 19 bases between. In nucleotides, the CDR3 is TGTGCCAGCAGCCGTAGAATGACCCCGGGAGCTGAAGCTTTCTTT. Amino acids: CASSRRMTPGAEAFF.

As regards this clone: A far larger clone differs by one base, so this is likely a read error. This sample also contains other DNA sequences that code for the same CDR3. V gene TRBV30 combines with J gene TRBJ2-3; no definite D call. CDR1 GTSNPN and CDR2 SVGIG come from the germline V gene (reference sequence). V was clipped by 1 base and J by 4 bases, with 12 bases between them. This CDR3 has 14 residues. The CDR3 region has the DNA TGTGCCTGGAGTGGATCCTTGGAAGCAGATACGCAGTATTTT. This gives the protein CAWSGSLEADTQYF. The whole variable domain, filled in from reference TRBV30 and TRBJ2-3, reads SQTIHQWPATLVQPVGSPLSLECTVEGTSNPNLYWYRQAAGRGLQLLFYSVGIGQISSEVPQNLSASRPQDRQFILSSKKLLLSDSGFYLCAWSGSLEADTQYFGPGTRLTVL.

This clone was picked up one time. The V call is TRBV7-9, the J call TRBJ2-7; unclear D gene. With 1 base removed from V and 2 bases from J, the gap between germline ends came to 12 bases. The CDR3 length is 15 residues. Germline loops: CDR1 SEHNR, CDR2 FQNEAQ (reference sequence). CDR3 coding DNA: TGTGCCAGCAGCTTAGGGCCGACGGCCGCCTACGAGCAGTACTTC. As protein: CASSLGPTAAYEQYF.

This clone was counted once. J is TRBJ1-4 and V is TRBV4-2; the D is unclear. The CDR3 covers 14 residues. V was cut by 0 bases and J by 7 bases, with 9 bases left in between. Germline V gene sequence: CDR1 LGHNA, CDR2 YNFKEQ. CDR3: CASSQDLNSEKLFF. CDR3 nucleotides: TGTGCCAGCAGCCAAGATCTTAATAGTGAAAAACTGTTTTTT.

CDR3 sequence: CASSSTVMAFF. The CDR3 nucleotides read TGTGCCAGTAGTTCAACCGTTATGGCTTTCTTT. The V and J genes are TRBV19 and TRBJ1-1; the D is unclear. The CDR3 covers 11 residues. Germline V gives CDR1 LNHDA, CDR2 SQIVND (reference sequence). The V gene lost 5 bases and the J gene lost 11 bases, with 12 bases spanning the gap.

The genes are TRBV19 and TRBJ2-2; 7 bases fit TRBD2. Germline CDR1 LNHDA, CDR2 SQIVND (reference sequence). This CDR3 region has 15 residues. V lost 3 bases, J lost 5 bases, and 6 bases stayed unmatched. The CDR3 here is CASSIGGDYTGELFF. CDR3 nucleotides: TGTGCCAGTAGTATCGGTGGGGACTATACCGGGGAGCTGTTTTTT.